This T cell receptor (beta chain) was identified in a study of T cell responses to AZD1222 COVID-19 vaccine. Profiling relied on immunoSEQ multiplex PCR, and the TCRdb table lists in-frame clones only, not all of them. Among 85,000 to 120,000 clones listed, almost 90% were seen once. The CDR3 is 13 amino acids. Germline-derived CDR1 and CDR2 are SGHKS and YYEKEE (reference sequence). V was clipped by 4 bases and J by 7 bases, with 11 bases between them. Study-wide findings and caveats: At baseline, seropositivity was found in only a handful of AZD1222 recipients. The sample set comprised mostly white British donors with more females, and clonal diversity was possibly underestimated. Spike-specific TCRs gained breadth and depth after people received two AZD1222 doses.

Concerning this clone: The antigen remains undetermined.

The V call is TRBV5-5, the J call TRBJ1-4; tentatively, D is TRBD1 (6 bases). The sequences come from peripheral blood, collected on day 0 of AZD1222 vaccination. This receptor was taken from an adult in good health. CDR3 amino acids: CASSRTESEKLFF. In nucleotides, the CDR3 is TGTGCCAGCAGCCGGACAGAAAGTGAAAAACTGTTTTTT.